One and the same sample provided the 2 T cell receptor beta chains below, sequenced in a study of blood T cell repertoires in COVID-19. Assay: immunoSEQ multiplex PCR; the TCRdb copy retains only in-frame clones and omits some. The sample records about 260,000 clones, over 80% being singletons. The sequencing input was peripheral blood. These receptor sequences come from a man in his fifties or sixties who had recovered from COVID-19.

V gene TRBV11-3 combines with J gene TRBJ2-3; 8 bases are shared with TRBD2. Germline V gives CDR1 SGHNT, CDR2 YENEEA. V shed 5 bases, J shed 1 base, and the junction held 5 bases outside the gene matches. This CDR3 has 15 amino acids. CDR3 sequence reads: CASSGGGPGTDTQYF. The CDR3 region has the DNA TGTGCCAGCAGCGGCGGGGGGCCGGGCACAGATACGCAGTATTTT.

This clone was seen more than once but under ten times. Here the CDR3 reads CASSHDGTSGMYEQYF. DNA for the CDR3: TGTGCCAGCAGCCACGATGGGACTAGCGGGATGTACGAGCAGTACTTC. The chain carries TRBV13 and TRBJ2-7; TRBD2 agrees at 13 bases. This CDR3 has 16 residues. V trimming: 5 bases; J trimming: 4 bases; junction bases outside the gene matches: 8. The germline V gene encodes CDR1 PRHDT and CDR2 FYEKMQ (reference sequence).